The rows below give T cell receptor beta chains drawn from one sample of a study of T cell responses to AZD1222 COVID-19 vaccine. Some clones are missing from TCRdb's copy, which holds only in-frame ones; the method was immunoSEQ multiplex PCR. The sample contains about 120,000 clones, approximately 87% of which appear only once. The input for sequencing was peripheral blood, taken on day 0 of AZD1222 vaccination. The receptors shown here come from an adult in good health. CDR3s include the opening cysteine and the closing phenylalanine or tryptophan. A D gene is named only where the DNA matches it firmly. Rows may omit the clone size; those that give it use once, few, many or a size class.

d_gene	v_gene	abundance	j_gene	CDR3nt	CDR3aa
.	TRBV5-4	.	TRBJ2-7	TGTGCCAGCAGCCAGGGGGGGTCGCTAGTTTACGAGCAGTACTTC	CASSQGGSLVYEQYF
TRBD2	TRBV6-2/TRBV6-3	.	TRBJ2-3	TGTGCCAGCAGTTCCCGACTAGCGGCTAGCACAGATACGCAGTATTTT	CASSSRLAASTDTQYF
.	TRBV5-1	.	TRBJ1-4	TGCGCCAGCAGCTTGTACCTTGCCGCTGAACTGTTTTTT	CASSLYLAAELFF
TRBD1	TRBV7-2	once	TRBJ1-1	TGTGCCAGCAGCTCTTCGACGGACAGGGGGGCTGAAGCTTTCTTT	CASSSSTDRGAEAFF
TRBD1	TRBV6-5	.	TRBJ1-4	TGTGCCAGCAAAAGGGACAGTATTAATGAAAAACTGTTTTTT	CASKRDSINEKLFF
TRBD2	TRBV7-3	.	TRBJ2-2	TGTGCCAGCAGCGACGGGACTAGCGGGGGGCCCGGGGAGCTGTTTTTT	CASSDGTSGGPGELFF
.	TRBV5-1	once	TRBJ2-7	TGCGCCAGTCGGACCGTTCCGAGCTCCTACGAGCAGTACTTC	CASRTVPSSYEQYF
.	TRBV10-3	.	TRBJ1-2	TGTGCCATCAGTGGAGGCTATGGCTACACCTTC	CAISGGYGYTF
.	TRBV18	.	TRBJ1-1	TGTGCCAGCTCACCACTGCCGGGAAACACTGAAGCTTTCTTT	CASSPLPGNTEAFF
TRBD1	TRBV6-5	.	TRBJ1-2	TGTGCCAGCAGTCCCGGGACAGGCTATGGCTACACCTTC	CASSPGTGYGYTF
TRBD1	TRBV7-9	.	TRBJ1-1	TGTGCCAGCAGCTTAGGGACAGGCATGAACACTGAAGCTTTCTTT	CASSLGTGMNTEAFF
.	TRBV10-3	few	TRBJ1-3	TGTGCCACCTTACCGGCCTCTGGAAACACCATATATTTT	CATLPASGNTIYF
TRBD1	TRBV7-9	.	TRBJ1-5	TGTGCCAGCAGCACACCAGGGGGACCTAATCAGCCCCAGCATTTT	CASSTPGGPNQPQHF
.	TRBV19	.	TRBJ2-2	TGTGCCAGTACCCCGCAGCAGAACACCGGGGAGCTGTTTTTT	CASTPQQNTGELFF
.	TRBV19	.	TRBJ2-1	TGTGCCAGTTCACCCGCGGGGGCAGCCAGCTCCTACAATGAGCAGTTCTTC	CASSPAGAASSYNEQFF
TRBD1	TRBV7-2	.	TRBJ1-1	TGTGCCAGCGGACAGGGTTTGAGGCACACTGAAGCTTTCTTT	CASGQGLRHTEAFF
.	TRBV3-1/TRBV3-2	once	TRBJ1-6	TGTGCCAGCAGCCGAACGGTGGGGAACAGGTCACCCCTCCACTTT	CASSRTVGNRSPLHF
.	TRBV7-2	few	TRBJ1-5	TGTGCCAGCAGCTTAGGTATCGTAGCAGGGGCAGGGCCCCAGCATTTT	CASSLGIVAGAGPQHF
.	TRBV12-2	few	TRBJ1-6	TGTGCAAGTCGCCCAGGGGGCAGGGATAATTCACCCCTCCACTTT	CASRPGGRDNSPLHF
.	TRBV21-1	.	TRBJ2-7	TGTGCCAGCAGCGACTGGGAAGGCAGACTGTACGAGCAGTACTTC	CASSDWEGRLYEQYF
.	TRBV3-1/TRBV3-2	.	TRBJ2-3	TGTGCCAGCAGCCAAGTCCAGTCGAGAGATACGCAGTATTTT	CASSQVQSRDTQYF
.	TRBV5-4	.	TRBJ2-5	TGTGCCAGCAGCTTGGTCGGGCAGGGAGCAGAGACCCAGTACTTC	CASSLVGQGAETQYF
TRBD2	TRBV7-2	.	TRBJ2-3	TGTGCCAGCAGCTTTGCTAGCGGGAGTTTAGATACGCAGTATTTT	CASSFASGSLDTQYF
TRBD1	TRBV12-5	.	TRBJ1-2	TGTGCTAGTGGTTTGATTCCCGGGACAGGGGTTACGAGCTACACCTTC	CASGLIPGTGVTSYTF
.	TRBV18	.	TRBJ2-2	TGTGCCAGCTCACCAGGGCAGGCTAACACCGGGGAGCTGTTTTTT	CASSPGQANTGELFF
.	TRBV6-6	once	TRBJ1-2	TGTGCCAGCAGTTACTCGAATGCGGCGGCTTATGGCTACACCTTC	CASSYSNAAAYGYTF
.	TRBV4-3	.	TRBJ1-5	TGCGCCAGCAGCCAAGAAGAGGCGGGGACTCAGCCCCAGCATTTT	CASSQEEAGTQPQHF
.	TRBV20-1	.	TRBJ1-2	TGCAGTGCACGGAGGGACGGTGGCTACACCTTC	CSARRDGGYTF
TRBD1	TRBV27	.	TRBJ1-2	TGTGCCAGCAGTTCGGGGAACAGGGGGCGAAATGGCTACACCTTC	CASSSGNRGRNGYTF
TRBD2	TRBV19	.	TRBJ2-7	TGTGCCAGTACCAGGGGACTAGCGGGGGGCTCTACCTACGAGCAGTACTTC	CASTRGLAGGSTYEQYF
.	TRBV9	once	TRBJ2-5	TGTGCCAGCAGCGTAGACGTAGACGAGACCCAGTACTTC	CASSVDVDETQYF
TRBD2	TRBV7-3	.	TRBJ2-5	TGTGCCAGCAGCTTAAATCCTAGCGGGGGGGCCGAGACCCAGTACTTC	CASSLNPSGGAETQYF
TRBD1	TRBV7-3	.	TRBJ2-7	TGTGCCAGCAGCCCGCGACAGGGATCGGTCCACGAGCAGTACTTC	CASSPRQGSVHEQYF
.	TRBV5-8	.	TRBJ2-1	TGTGCCGTGGCAGGGGAGGGTTCCTACAATGAGCAGTTCTTC	CAVAGEGSYNEQFF
.	TRBV6-2/TRBV6-3	.	TRBJ1-1	TGTGCCAGCAGTTATGCGAACACTGAAGCTTTCTTT	CASSYANTEAFF
.	TRBV10-3	.	TRBJ2-3	TGTGCCATCAGTGTAGGTTCCAGCACAGATACGCAGTATTTT	CAISVGSSTDTQYF
.	TRBV27	.	TRBJ1-2	TGTGCCAGCAGCTCATCCCGACAGAGATTTTATGGCTACACCTTC	CASSSSRQRFYGYTF